A single TCR beta chain is shown here with its context. Its antigen specificity is not known. Qualities for individual bases were not recorded, and no much larger clone is one base off. The time point label of this sample denotes: baseline before first vaccination. Vaccinee samples were obtained from the UK trials COV001 and COV002, which included a single-blind randomized controlled phase 2/3 trial of AZD1222 (ChAdOx1 nCoV-19) in healthy adults. Trial participant PBMC samples were collected at day 0 and day 28 after the second dose for TCRbeta chain sequencing. Trimming at the junction amounts to 6 bases on V and 0 bases on J, and the germline ends lie 11 bases apart. The CDR3, from cysteine to phenylalanine, totals 15 residues. Kept here is only the CDR3 DNA, which spans 45 bases and is read in frame from base 1. Reading the germline V gene gives CDR1 SNHLY and CDR2 FYNNEI. This entry belongs to a study of T cell responses to AZD1222 COVID-19 vaccine listed by TCRdb under 2021. Concerning the study at large: Because spike-specific TCR depth and breadth did not differ between the two schedules, AZD1222 recipients who got a second dose at roughly 4 weeks were pooled with those who got a second dose at roughly 12 weeks. TCR sequencing was performed for about 250 trial participants, of whom about 200 were given two doses of AZD1222 and approximately 25 were given two doses of MenACWY control vaccine. Trial participants were enrolled into age subgroups of 18-55, 56-69 and 70-plus years, which contained about 150, 27 and 61 TCR-sequenced participants, respectively. Broader findings and caveats from the paper: Because no day 14 peak-response samples were available, the repertoires could be characterized only after the peak T cell response. Vaccine-associated CD4 TCRs spanned the whole spike protein, with dominant responses in regions 160-218 and 743-854. Participants were mostly white British and included more females than males, and it was suggested by the authors that clonal diversity may have been underestimated. Nearly half of unique spike-specific TCRs reportedly recognized epitopes outside regions mutated in the B.1.351 and B.1.1.7 variants. In the small 56-69-year group, the increase in depth fell short of significance, most likely because of low power. Only six AZD1222 recipients were SARS-CoV-2 seropositive at baseline, limiting conclusions about previously exposed vaccinees. Spike-specific TCR breadth and depth rose significantly after two AZD1222 doses compared with day 0 and with MenACWY recipients.

The CDR3 regions of human TCRbeta chains were subjected to immunosequencing. The paper's processing steps were these. TCRs in the repertoires were compared against a reference library of SARS-CoV-2-specific TCRs that had been generated with the MIRA antigen-specificity platform. Breadth was defined as the fraction of unique TCRs that were SARS-CoV-2-associated. Depth was defined as the fraction of total T cells that were SARS-CoV-2-associated. Using the MIRA data, each spike-specific TCR was mapped to the spike region that the TCR reacts to and placed in a CD4 or CD8 class. Log10-transformed breadth and depth values were compared by one-way ANOVA with Sidak's multiple comparisons tests. Drawn from immuneACCESS, this table holds only the in-frame rearrangements with V and J called that TCRdb kept. Clones are partly lost; checked studies trace under half to an unresolved V gene and leave the rest unexplained. V and J calls and clone size come straight from that table; D and trimming were deduced from the DNA. The sample table shows approximately 160,000 clones, and around 88% are seen once. Roughly 2.1% of the sample is held by the ten biggest clonotypes.

The sample was peripheral blood, taken on day 0 of AZD1222 vaccination. The rearrangement joined TRBV2 to TRBJ1-4; the D gene is perhaps TRBD1, from 5 matching bases. The TCR comes from an adult in good health. The CDR3 protein sequence reads: CASRGGPATNEKLFF. Read as DNA, the sequence is TGTGCCAGCAGGGGGGGACCAGCAACTAATGAAAAACTGTTTTTT.